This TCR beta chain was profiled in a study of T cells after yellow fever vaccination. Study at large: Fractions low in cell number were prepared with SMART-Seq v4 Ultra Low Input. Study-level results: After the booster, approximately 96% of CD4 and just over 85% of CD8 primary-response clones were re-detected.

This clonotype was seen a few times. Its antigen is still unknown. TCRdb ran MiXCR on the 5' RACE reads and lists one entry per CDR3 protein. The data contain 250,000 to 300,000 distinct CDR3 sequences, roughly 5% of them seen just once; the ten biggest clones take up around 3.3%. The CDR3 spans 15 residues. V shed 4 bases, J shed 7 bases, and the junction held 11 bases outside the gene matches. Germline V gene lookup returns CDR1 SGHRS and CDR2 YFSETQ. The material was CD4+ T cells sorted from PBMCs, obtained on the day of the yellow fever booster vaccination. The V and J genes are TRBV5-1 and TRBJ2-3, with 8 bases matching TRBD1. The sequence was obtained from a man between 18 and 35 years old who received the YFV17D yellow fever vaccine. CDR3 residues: CASSERQGSSNTQYF. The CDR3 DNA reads TGCGCCAGCAGCGAACGACAGGGGAGCTCAAATACGCAGTATTTT.